Below, 10 T cell receptor beta chains from the same sample are listed, as sequenced in a study of cytotoxic CD8 clonotypes in ibrutinib-treated CLL. Sequencing used immunoSEQ multiplex PCR; TCRdb keeps in-frame clones, though not all of them. The data show about 160,000 clones, about 84% seen once. The sequenced sample was PBMCs, obtained after 24 months of ibrutinib treatment. The receptor set was obtained from a human donor with chronic lymphocytic leukemia.

The chain carries TRBV5-1 and TRBJ2-7; possible D gene TRBD2, 6 bases. The germline gives CDR1 SGHRS, CDR2 YFSETQ. The CDR3 is made up of 14 amino acids. V dropped 0 bases and J dropped 5 bases, with 12 bases sitting between them. The CDR3 reads CASSLAGVMHEQYF. The CDR3, as DNA: TGCGCCAGCAGCTTGGCGGGGGTGATGCACGAGCAGTACTTC.

V gene TRBV11-2 combines with J gene TRBJ2-3; no clear D gene. Germline CDR1 is SGHAT and CDR2 is FQNNGV. The length of the CDR3 is 17 residues. The ends were cut back, 2 bases at V and 1 base at J, with 16 bases in the middle. The CDR3 loop reads CASSLFQGFAGTDTQYF. CDR3 nucleotides: TGTGCCAGCAGCTTATTCCAAGGGTTTGCTGGCACAGATACGCAGTATTTT.

The table lists this clone with a count of one. This chain joins TRBV28 and TRBJ2-5; D not certain. The ends were cut back, 3 bases at V and 3 bases at J, with 5 bases in the middle. The germline CDR1 and CDR2 sequences are MDHEN and SYDVKM. The CDR3 is made up of 12 amino acids. The CDR3 reads CASSLTEETQYF. The CDR3 DNA reads as TGTGCCAGCAGTTTGACGGAAGAGACCCAGTACTTC.

The chain carries TRBV7-2 and TRBJ2-2, with D possibly being TRBD2 (6 bases). There are 15 residues in the CDR3. Germline lookup yields CDR1 SGHTA and CDR2 FQGNSA. Trimming pared 5 bases from V and 0 bases from J, leaving 10 bases between. As DNA, the CDR3 is TGTGCCAGCAGCCGGGGGAGCCCGAACACCGGGGAGCTGTTTTTT. Its translation is CASSRGSPNTGELFF.

The rearrangement uses TRBV7-2 and TRBJ1-6; D possibly corresponds to TRBD1 (6 bases). CDR3 length equals 15 residues. The germline V and J ends were trimmed by 5 bases and 9 bases, with 17 bases remaining between them. Per germline, CDR1 SGHTA and CDR2 FQGNSA. The chain's CDR3 is CASSPGTIGSSPLHF. CDR3 DNA: TGTGCCAGCAGCCCCGGGACAATAGGGAGTTCACCCCTCCACTTT.

J is TRBJ1-3 and V is TRBV6-5; D possibly corresponds to TRBD1 (5 bases). Trimming removed 5 bases at V and 4 bases at J, with 12 bases between. Per germline, CDR1 MNHEY and CDR2 SVGAGI. The CDR3 covers 14 residues. The CDR3 coding sequence is TGTGCCAGCAGTGACAGTCGCCGAGGAAACACCATATATTTT. The encoded protein is CASSDSRRGNTIYF.

Comment on this clone: This sample also contains other DNA sequences that code for the same CDR3. The chain couples TRBV7-2 to TRBJ2-5; unclear D gene. The V end lost 1 base, the J end lost 5 bases, and 8 bases lay between the germline ends. CDR1 is SGHTA, CDR2 FQGNSA, per germline. CDR3 length equals 13 residues. CDR3 amino acids: CASSLGPKETQYF. The CDR3 DNA is TGTGCCAGCAGCTTAGGACCCAAGGAGACCCAGTACTTC.

In this sample, this clone turned up a few times. The chain employs TRBV6-6 and TRBJ1-1; D possibly corresponds to TRBD1 (5 bases). This CDR3 is 14 amino acids long. Germline assignment: CDR1 MNHNY and CDR2 SVGAGI (reference sequence). V was pared by 6 bases and J by 2 bases, with 13 bases between. For the CDR3, the DNA is TGTGCCAGCAGGCCTCTTACAGGTAACACTGAAGCTTTCTTT. It codes for CASRPLTGNTEAFF.

V usage is TRBV7-9 and J usage is TRBJ2-3; the match to TRBD2 covers 13 bases. Germline CDR1 SEHNR, CDR2 FQNEAQ (reference sequence). The CDR3 contains 17 residues. Trimming took 5 bases from V and 5 from J; bases not matched to a gene: 10. CDR3 loop: CASSMGLAGPRQDTQYF. The CDR3 DNA is TGTGCCAGCAGCATGGGACTAGCGGGGCCTCGTCAAGATACGCAGTATTTT.

The rearrangement links TRBV30 to TRBJ1-2; D is ambiguous. Germline CDR1 is GTSNPN and CDR2 is SVGIG (reference sequence). Trimming took 0 bases from V and 5 from J, leaving 10 bases between them. The CDR3 length is 13 residues. The chain's CDR3 is CAWSVGSEYGYTF. The CDR3 DNA sequence: TGTGCCTGGAGTGTAGGGTCAGAGTATGGCTACACCTTC.